This TCR beta chain was profiled in a study of immune evolution from preneoplasia to lung adenocarcinoma. Nucleic acids came from premalignant or tumor cells enriched by macro-dissection. TCRdb keeps only in-frame clones here, not all; method: immunoSEQ multiplex PCR. This table has 5,000 or so clones, around 81% appearing once. The CDR3 extends over 12 amino acids. The germline V and J ends were trimmed by 4 bases and 10 bases, with 10 bases remaining between them. From germline, CDR1 is SEHNR and CDR2 FQNEAQ (reference sequence). This TCR came from a person aged 60-79 years with lung adenocarcinoma. The genes are TRBV7-9 and TRBJ1-4; D is uncertain. Sequenced sample: FFPE minimally invasive lung adenocarcinoma tissue. The CDR3 DNA is TGTGCCAGCAGCTCCGGGGAGGTAAAACTGTTTTTT. It yields the protein CASSSGEVKLFF.